This TCR beta chain was found in a study of CD8 T cells in ankylosing spondylitis. Whole-study findings and limits: Blood of patients with ankylosing spondylitis appeared to be characterized by a TCR beta motif of about 8 highly homologous variants.

V lost 6 bases to trimming and J lost 3 bases, with 18 bases between them. This CDR3 spans 15 amino acids. CDR1 LNHDA and CDR2 SQIVND come from the germline V gene (reference sequence). This clonotype was seen ten or more times. Its antigen is still unknown. Each CDR3 protein gets one entry after TCRdb re-called the 5' RACE reads with MiXCR. The sample lists approximately 130,000 distinct CDR3 sequences; 9.5% to 12% were seen once. The sample taken for sequencing was blood, either unsorted or a sorted T cell fraction (not recorded which). The chain recombines TRBV19 with TRBJ2-7; weak D call: TRBD1 (5 bases). This receptor was taken from a female donor with ankylosing spondylitis or in good health (not recorded which). CDR3 sequence: CASRAVGQISYEQYF. CDR3 nucleotide sequence: TGTGCCAGTAGGGCAGTGGGGCAAATAAGCTACGAGCAGTACTTC. Full variable domain (outside the CDR3, taken from reference TRBV19 and TRBJ2-7): DGGITQSPKYLFRKEGQNVTLSCEQNLNHDAMYWYRQDPGQGLRLIYYSQIVNDFQKGDIAEGYSVSREKKESFPLTVTSAQKNPTAFYLCASRAVGQISYEQYFGPGTRLTVT.